The 16 T cell receptor beta chains in this list originate from one sample, sequenced in a study of PD-1 blockade in classical Hodgkin lymphoma. Brentuximab vedotin exposure varied among the patients, all of whom had relapsed after autologous stem cell transplantation. The repertoire was sequenced with immunoSEQ multiplex PCR; TCRdb's copy has only in-frame clones and lacks some. The sample lists about 22,000 clones, about two thirds occurring once. The source material was peripheral blood mononuclear cells (PBMCs), sampled at baseline. These receptors were taken from a human donor with classical Hodgkin lymphoma.

The table lists this clone with a few counts. The rearrangement uses TRBV7-9 and TRBJ2-7; 7 nucleotides match TRBD1. The CDR3 covers 15 residues. J was trimmed by 2 bases and V by 5 bases; bases with no gene match: 9. Per germline, CDR1 SEHNR and CDR2 FQNEAQ (reference sequence). The CDR3 nucleotides read TGTGCCAGCAGCGGGAACACAGGGGTAACCTACGAGCAGTACTTC. This translates into CASSGNTGVTYEQYF.

The chain links TRBV7-8 to TRBJ2-1; the match to TRBD2 covers 14 bases. The CDR3 runs to 18 residues. Germline V CDR1 and CDR2: SGHVS, FQNEAQ. J gave up 2 bases and V 5 bases, and 8 bases lay outside the gene matches. CDR3 nucleotide sequence: TGTGCCAGCAGCCCTCAAGGGGGACTAGCGGGGGCCTACAATGAGCAGTTCTTC. Protein product: CASSPQGGLAGAYNEQFF.

The V call is TRBV7-9, the J call TRBJ1-4; D is unclear. The V and J ends lost 3 bases and 3 bases respectively, with 8 bases between them. The CDR3 runs to 14 residues. Germline CDR1 is SEHNR and CDR2 is FQNEAQ (reference sequence). The CDR3 DNA is TGTGCCAGCAGCTTTATGACGGCTAATGAAAAACTGTTTTTT. Translated, it gives CASSFMTANEKLFF.

V usage is TRBV5-4 and J usage is TRBJ2-1; D is undetermined. CDR3 length: 12 residues. From germline, CDR1 is SGHNT and CDR2 YYREEE (reference sequence). Deletions cut 4 bases from V and 9 bases from J, with 11 bases between. CDR3 DNA: TGTGCCAGCAGCCTCATCCGAAGTGAGCAGTTCTTC. This encodes CASSLIRSEQFF.

This clone was seen only a few times. This chain links TRBV19 with TRBJ1-2; TRBD1 aligns across 12 bases. CDR3 size: 15 residues. V dropped 5 bases and J dropped 3; count of bases not matched to a gene: 4. Germline CDR1 and CDR2: LNHDA and SQIVND (reference sequence). The CDR3 spells CASSPGTGGDYGYTF. CDR3 sequence (DNA): TGTGCCAGTAGTCCCGGGACAGGGGGCGACTATGGCTACACCTTC.

The chain employs TRBV18 and TRBJ2-5, with a weak D call TRBD1 (5 bases). CDR3 length: 17 residues. Germline CDR1 and CDR2: KGHSH and LQKENI. The V and J ends lost 6 bases and 4 bases respectively, with 24 bases between them. The CDR3 loop is CASSSSSDIWQRETQYF. CDR3 in DNA: TGTGCCAGCTCCTCCTCGTCGGACATTTGGCAACGAGAGACCCAGTACTTC.

The chain has TRBV18 and TRBJ2-7; the D is unclear. V gave up 5 bases and J gave up 3 bases, with 11 bases separating them. Germline V gene data show CDR1 as KGHSH and CDR2 as LQKENI. The CDR3 sequence is 13 residues long. As DNA, the CDR3 is TGTGCCAGCTCAGTAGGAGCCCTCTACGAGCAGTACTTC. The encoded protein is CASSVGALYEQYF.

This chain links TRBV4-1 with TRBJ2-5; 8 nucleotides align to TRBD2. This CDR3 has 14 amino acids. Germline CDR1 and CDR2: MGHRA and YSYEKL. The V segment lost 4 bases and the J segment 5 bases; nucleotides outside the gene matches: 6. Here the CDR3 reads CASSRPGGLETQYF. CDR3 sequence (DNA): TGCGCCAGCAGCCGACCGGGGGGGCTGGAGACCCAGTACTTC.

CDR3 sequence: CASSVSIGNEQFF. The CDR3 coding sequence is TGTGCCAGCAGCGTTAGCATCGGCAATGAGCAGTTCTTC. V gene TRBV9 combines with J gene TRBJ2-1; D remains ambiguous. V was pared by 2 bases and J by 6 bases, with 9 bases between. Germline assignment: CDR1 SGDLS and CDR2 YYNGEE. CDR3 length equals 13 residues.

The CDR3 DNA reads as TGTGCCAGCAGTTTATCGGGGGGCTACACCTTC. It yields the protein CASSLSGGYTF. The chain has TRBV27 and TRBJ1-2; the D is unclear. Germline CDR1 reads MNHEY; CDR2 reads SMNVEV (reference sequence). The CDR3 sequence is 11 residues long. Trimming removed 0 bases from V and 8 bases from J, with 4 bases in between.

This clone occurred a few times. The chain joins TRBV25-1 to TRBJ1-1; TRBD1 matches at 7 bases. CDR1 is MGHDK, CDR2 SYGVNS, per germline. With V trimmed by 1 base and J by 8 bases, 10 bases remained unmatched. The CDR3 covers 15 residues. CDR3 protein: CASSEWGQGETEAFF. The CDR3 nucleotides read TGTGCCAGCAGTGAATGGGGTCAGGGGGAGACCGAAGCTTTCTTT.

The chain employs TRBV5-1 and TRBJ2-3; D is tentatively TRBD1 or TRBD2 (6 bases each). Germline loops: CDR1 SGHRS, CDR2 YFSETQ. The V end was cut by 4 bases, the J end by 1 base, with 16 bases between. The CDR3 totals 16 residues. The CDR3 region has the DNA TGCGCCAGCAGCCCCCTGGGGGGCCGTGGCACAGATACGCAGTATTTT. It encodes CASSPLGGRGTDTQYF.

This clone was counted a few times. The rearrangement joins TRBV28 to TRBJ1-5; no clear D. The CDR3 consists of 13 residues. Germline V gene sequence: CDR1 MDHEN, CDR2 SYDVKM. Trimming removed 7 bases from V and 3 bases from J, with 10 bases in between. The CDR3 coding sequence is TGTGCCAGCATCGGCCAATTCAATCAGCCCCAGCATTTT. Translating gives CASIGQFNQPQHF.

The chain recombines TRBV9 with TRBJ2-5; TRBD2 agrees at 12 bases. Germline V gene sequence: CDR1 SGDLS, CDR2 YYNGEE. After removal of 0 bases from V and 4 bases from J, the junction contained 1 base not matched to a gene. CDR3 length: 15 residues. DNA for the CDR3: TGTGCCAGCAGCGTAGGACTAGCGGGAGCAGAGACCCAGTACTTC. Protein: CASSVGLAGAETQYF.

This chain joins TRBV11-2 and TRBJ1-2; D unclear. Trimming removed 1 base at V and 8 bases at J, with 11 bases between. CDR1 and CDR2 from the germline V gene are SGHAT and FQNNGV. The CDR3 is made up of 13 amino acids. The CDR3, as DNA: TGTGCCAGCAGCTTAGTCGGCTTTTTGGGCTACACCTTC. The encoded protein is CASSLVGFLGYTF.

V gene TRBV15 combines with J gene TRBJ2-3, with 8 bases matching TRBD1. The trim removed 1 base at V and 3 bases at J, leaving 6 bases unmatched. This CDR3 has 16 amino acids. Germline CDR1 LNHNV, CDR2 YYDKDF (reference sequence). The DNA of the CDR3 is TGTGCCACCAGCAGAGCACCCACAGGGGGGACAGATACGCAGTATTTT. Amino acid sequence: CATSRAPTGGTDTQYF. Looking up the rest from reference TRBV15 and TRBJ2-3 gives the full variable domain: DAMVIQNPRYQVTQFGKPVTLSCSQTLNHNVMYWYQQKSSQAPKLLFHYYDKDFNNEADTPDNFQSRRPNTSFCFLDIRSPGLGDTAMYLCATSRAPTGGTDTQYFGPGTRLTVL.